This entry is about one T cell receptor (beta chain). In its sample, this clonotype was seen once. Its antigen is still unknown. Base qualities are missing; no much larger clone stands one base away. Donors were roughly 40 systemically healthy Caucasian individuals from Russia aged roughly 6 to 95 years. Roughly 9 milliliters of peripheral blood were drawn from each donor into EDTA-treated Vacutainer tubes. Ficoll-Paque density-gradient centrifugation was used to isolate PBMCs, with at least 7 million per sample. Total RNA, at least 6 micrograms per sample, was extracted from PBMCs with Trizol reagent. For every donor, flow cytometry on a PBMC aliquot measured the percentage of naive CD45RAhigh/CD27high T cells. Library prep was done by 5' RACE. Sequenced using an Illumina HiSeq 2500. The second PCR ran for about 6 to 12 cycles and used a J-beta primer mix along with a sample-barcoded 5' primer. A template-switch 5' adaptor carrying 12 random nucleotides introduced a unique molecular identifier onto each TCR beta cDNA molecule. Each sample yielded at least 3 million CDR3-containing paired-end reads. First-strand cDNA was synthesized from all RNA with the Mint cDNA synthesis kit, primed by a TRBC-specific oligonucleotide. Following uracil-DNA glycosylase treatment, a first 18-cycle PCR with universal primers M1SS and BC2_uni_R was performed on all cDNA. Per the authors' processing: Each sample was normalized by randomly selecting 1 million high-quality reads, each carrying a distinct molecular identifier. Reads with shared molecular identifiers were discarded instead of being binned into consensus sequences. MiTCR, run with a Q25 quality threshold and the strictest error-elimination algorithm, handled CDR3 identification, clonotype clustering and error correction. A nonparametric unseen species model with Euler transformation was used to estimate lower-bound total TCR beta diversity. Through fastp at Q25 and MiXCR, TCRdb rebuilt clones from the public reads, retaining in-frame beta chains. Rows merge per CDR3 protein into single entries with the most common DNA and genes. V and J calls and clone size were set by TCRdb, not the authors. The sample contains about a million distinct CDR3 sequences, roughly two fifths of them found a single time. Less than 15% of the sample belongs to the ten largest clones.

V and J are truncated by 2 bases and 5 bases respectively, leaving an intervening sequence of 9 bases. CDR1 and CDR2, per the germline V gene (reference sequence), are MNHNY and SVGAGI. Measured from the cysteine to the phenylalanine, the CDR3 is 13 residues long. Here the CDR3 DNA is all that survives: 39 bases in frame from base 1. This entry is derived from a study of blood T cells in healthy people across ages (dated by TCRdb to 2014 to 2015). Concerning the study at large: Template switching captured roughly one uniquely barcoded TCR beta cDNA molecule per two T cells in model experiments. To track age-related changes in TCR beta repertoire diversity, the study relied on deep sequencing normalized with unique cDNA molecular identifiers. Donors were grouped into four age groups: young (average roughly 17 years), middle-aged (39), aged (around 60) and long-lived (roughly 80). To avoid experimental bias, donors of different ages were spread randomly across the sequencing lanes. The study analyzed two additional independent replicas of 1 million unique cDNA reads from the same blood draw for two donors, one aged 18 to 30 and one aged 80 or older.

The research as a whole found: Estimates of total diversity based on one million sequenced T cells were regarded as lower bounds and as underestimates. Because the CMV infection status of the donors was unknown, age-related changes in expanded clonotypes may potentially have been confounded. Compared with the aged group, more naive CD4+ T cells, fewer expanded clones and increased TCR diversity were shown by the long-lived group, suggesting age selection. A strong correlation was found between observed TCR beta diversity and the percentage of naive T cells measured by flow cytometry. Since profiling was done on bulk unsorted PBMCs, naive and antigen-experienced compartments could not be conclusively compared. As age increased, observed TCR beta diversity per million T cells dropped in a roughly linear way, and a significant reduction was already evident by age 40.

Recombination joined TRBV6-6 with TRBJ2-5; a tentative D call is TRBD1 (6 bases match). The clonotype comes from a man younger than 35 in good health. The sample was blood. The CDR3 here reads CASSYGGTETQYF. In nucleotides, the sequence is TGTGCCAGCAGTTACGGGGGCACGGAGACCCAGTACTTC.